What follows are 26 T cell receptor beta chains derived from one specimen sequenced in a study of T cells in narcolepsy. Repertoires were generated with immunoSEQ multiplex PCR, while TCRdb's copy carries only in-frame clones and drops some. Of 25,000 to 30,000 clones listed, about four fifths are singletons. The specimen was CD45RA- memory CD4+ T cells from PBMCs. These TCRs come from a human donor with narcolepsy.

The CDR3 coding sequence is TGTGCCAGCAGCCTCGGGACAGGCTCCGAGCAGTACTTC. Amino acid sequence: CASSLGTGSEQYF. The chain combines TRBV14 with TRBJ2-7; TRBD1 matches 8 bases. The J segment lost 6 bases and the V segment lost 4 bases, leaving 5 bases of the junction unmatched. CDR3 length equals 13 residues. Germline V gene data show CDR1 as SGHDN and CDR2 as FVKESK.

This sequence joins TRBV6-1 and TRBJ1-5, with D possibly matching TRBD1 (5 bases). Germline loops: CDR1 MNHNS, CDR2 SASEGT. The CDR3 extends over 15 amino acids. V was clipped by 3 bases and J by 1 base, with 10 bases between them. DNA of the CDR3: TGTGCCAGCAGTGAGCAAAAGGGGAGCAATCAGCCCCAGCATTTT. Translating it yields CASSEQKGSNQPQHF.

CDR3 sequence: CASTRTVNEQFF. In nucleotides, the CDR3 is TGTGCCTCGACTCGGACAGTGAATGAGCAGTTCTTC. The genes are TRBV30 and TRBJ2-1; D may be TRBD1 (6 bases). The CDR3 has 12 residues. Germline values: CDR1 GTSNPN, CDR2 SVGIG (reference sequence). Trimming shortened V by 7 bases and J by 7 bases, and 14 bases separated the two germline ends.

V gene TRBV11-3 combines with J gene TRBJ2-3; no firm D call. Germline V lookup: CDR1 SGHNT, CDR2 YENEEA. The CDR3 spans 12 residues. Between the trimmed V and J ends, which lost 5 bases and 0 bases, there was a span of 3 bases. This chain's CDR3 is CASSQSTDTQYF. The CDR3 nucleotides are TGTGCCAGCAGCCAAAGCACAGATACGCAGTATTTT.

The rearrangement uses TRBV21-1 and TRBJ1-6. TRBV21-1 is deemed a pseudogene. The CDR3 is 17 residues long. CDR3 DNA sequence: TGTGCCAGCAGCAAACCCGGGGAGGGGGCGAGGAATTCACCCCTCCACTTT. Amino acids: CASSKPGEGARNSPLHF.

This clone appeared once. V and J are TRBV19 and TRBJ2-7, with D hard to call. CDR1 and CDR2 (germline): LNHDA, SQIVND (reference sequence). The CDR3 has 14 amino acids. Trimming stripped 5 bases from V and 3 bases from J, with 14 bases between. CDR3 region: CASSPRSTHYEQYF. Written as DNA, the CDR3 is TGTGCCAGTAGTCCCCGGAGTACCCACTACGAGCAGTACTTC.

This clone was seen a handful of times. The chain has TRBV7-6 and TRBJ2-1; D gene uncertain. The CDR3 is made up of 14 amino acids. Germline lookup yields CDR1 SGHVS and CDR2 FNYEAQ. The germline V and J ends were trimmed by 5 bases and 1 base, with 9 bases remaining between them. The CDR3 sequence: CASSLDNSYNEQFF. The CDR3 DNA reads as TGTGCCAGCAGCCTCGATAATTCCTACAATGAGCAGTTCTTC.

In its sample, this clone was seen a few times. The rearrangement uses TRBV19 and TRBJ1-2, with 7 bases fitting TRBD1. V shed 6 bases and J 3 bases; nucleotides not matched to a gene: 4. Germline CDR1 and CDR2: LNHDA and SQIVND (reference sequence). CDR3 size: 13 residues. The DNA of the CDR3 is TGTGCCAGTAGCCCGGGACAGTACTATGGCTACACCTTC. Translation: CASSPGQYYGYTF.

The V call is TRBV14, the J call TRBJ2-7; D is uncertain. CDR1 SGHDN and CDR2 FVKESK come from the germline V gene. V was trimmed by 4 bases and J by 3 bases, leaving 4 bases between them. The CDR3 has 11 residues. CDR3 nucleotides: TGTGCCAGCAGCCGGGACTACGAGCAGTACTTC. Encoded protein: CASSRDYEQYF.

The J gene is TRBJ1-2, the V gene TRBV5-6; TRBD1 matches at 7 bases. This CDR3 has 15 amino acids. After removal of 4 bases from V and 4 bases from J, the junction contained 10 bases not matched to a gene. The germline V gene has CDR1 SGHDT and CDR2 YYEEEE. CDR3 DNA: TGTGCCAGCAGCCTGTTAGGGACAGCCACCTATGGCTACACCTTC. Protein: CASSLLGTATYGYTF.

This clone was observed a few times. Other DNA sequences in this specimen translate into the identical CDR3. The J gene is TRBJ2-3, the V gene TRBV7-2, with 14 bases identical to TRBD2. Germline-derived CDR1 and CDR2 are SGHTA and FQGNSA. Trimming removed 5 bases from V and 6 bases from J; junction bases left unmatched: 7. The CDR3 contains 16 residues. CDR3 amino acids: CASSPRLAGGPDTQYF. In nucleotides, the CDR3 is TGTGCCAGCAGCCCGCGACTAGCGGGGGGGCCTGATACGCAGTATTTT.

The chain links TRBV2 to TRBJ2-2, with D maybe TRBD2 (6 bases). V was cut by 2 bases and J by 0 bases, with 16 bases left in between. CDR3 size: 18 residues. CDR1 and CDR2 from the germline V gene are SNHLY and FYNNEI. The CDR3 region is CASSERAGLPPNTGELFF. CDR3 in DNA: TGTGCCAGCAGTGAACGGGCGGGACTTCCCCCGAACACCGGGGAGCTGTTTTTT.

The chain couples TRBV5-1 to TRBJ2-3; weak D call: TRBD2 (6 bases). This CDR3 contains 15 residues. Trimming took off 4 bases at V and 1 base at J, with 13 bases between the two ends. The V gene's germline CDR1 is SGHRS and CDR2 YFSETQ. The CDR3 spells CASSPRPSGTDTQYF. In DNA form, the CDR3 reads TGCGCCAGCAGCCCGCGGCCTAGCGGCACAGATACGCAGTATTTT.

The chain combines TRBV28 with TRBJ2-5; 9 nucleotides match TRBD2. The DNA end favors TRBJ2-7, so the J call may be wrong. This CDR3 has 16 residues. Germline V gene sequence: CDR1 MDHEN, CDR2 SYDVKM. The CDR3 DNA is TGTGCCAGCAGCCCCCCCCTAGCGGGGAATTCCTACGAGCAGTACTTC. The encoded protein is CASSPPLAGNSYEQYF.

The rearrangement uses TRBV9 and TRBJ2-1, with 7 bases identical to TRBD2. The CDR3 has 16 residues. The V gene's germline CDR1 is SGDLS and CDR2 YYNGEE. The V gene end was trimmed by 3 bases and the J gene end by 2 bases; junction bases not matched to a gene: 8. The CDR3 nucleotides are TGTGCCAGCAGCGGTTTGGGGCTAGCGGCCTACAATGAGCAGTTCTTC. This sequence encodes CASSGLGLAAYNEQFF.

In its sample, this clone was seen once. This chain uses TRBV7-8 with TRBJ2-5, with a tentative D call TRBD2 (6 bases). Germline CDR1 SGHVS, CDR2 FQNEAQ. Trimming left V 1 base short and J 2 bases short, with 11 bases between. There are 15 residues in the CDR3. The CDR3 loop is CASSLVGGRQETQYF. In DNA form, the CDR3 reads TGTGCCAGCAGCTTAGTGGGGGGACGGCAAGAGACCCAGTACTTC.

This clone was found a few times. V gene TRBV5-6 combines with J gene TRBJ1-5; D gene ambiguous. The CDR3 runs 16 residues. Trimming removed 4 bases at V and 0 bases at J, with 14 bases between. Germline values: CDR1 SGHDT, CDR2 YYEEEE. This CDR3 is CASSRGSLHSNQPQHF. The CDR3, as DNA: TGTGCCAGCAGCCGTGGGTCCTTACATAGCAATCAGCCCCAGCATTTT.

The rearrangement joins TRBV18 to TRBJ1-1, with D possibly matching TRBD1 (6 bases). The germline gives CDR1 KGHSH, CDR2 LQKENI. Deletions cut 4 bases from V and 1 base from J, with 10 bases between. CDR3 size: 14 residues. The CDR3 DNA sequence: TGTGCCAGCTCACGGGACACCTCGAACACTGAAGCTTTCTTT. It is translated as CASSRDTSNTEAFF.

The V call is TRBV21-1, the J call TRBJ2-2. TRBV21-1 is an annotated pseudogene. The CDR3 extends over 10 amino acids. The CDR3 is CASDPGELFF. CDR3 nucleotides: TGTGCCAGCGATCCCGGGGAGCTGTTTTTT.

The V gene is TRBV4-3, the J gene TRBJ2-7; D possibly corresponds to TRBD1 (6 bases). The CDR3 totals 15 residues. Looked up from germline, CDR1 is LGHNA and CDR2 is YSLEER. With 2 bases removed from V and 0 bases from J, the gap between germline ends came to 11 bases. DNA of the CDR3: TGCGCCAGCAGCCAATTCCCAGGGGACTCCTACGAGCAGTACTTC. As protein: CASSQFPGDSYEQYF.

The CDR3 reads CASSLVQNQPQHF. The CDR3 DNA is TGTGCCAGCAGCTTAGTTCAAAATCAGCCCCAGCATTTT. J is TRBJ1-5 and V is TRBV11-2; D unresolved. The ends were cut back, 1 base at V and 4 bases at J, with 5 bases in the middle. Germline loops: CDR1 SGHAT, CDR2 FQNNGV. The CDR3 is made up of 13 amino acids.

This clone was counted between two and nine times. The V and J genes are TRBV19 and TRBJ1-1; a possible D gene is TRBD1 (5 bases). V dropped 1 base and J dropped 4 bases, with 13 bases sitting between them. The CDR3 is 15 amino acids. CDR1 is LNHDA and CDR2 is SQIVND in the germline V gene (reference sequence). CDR3 DNA sequence: TGTGCCAGTAGTATAGGGGCCCTCGGGGGCACTGAAGCTTTCTTT. Translated, it gives CASSIGALGGTEAFF.

J is TRBJ2-7 and V is TRBV9, with a possible D match to TRBD1 (6 bases). The CDR3 extends over 17 amino acids. The germline V and J ends were trimmed by 4 bases and 5 bases, with 25 bases remaining between them. Looked up from germline, CDR1 is SGDLS and CDR2 is YYNGEE. CDR3 amino acids: CASSFRTGTTGLNEQYF. CDR3 DNA: TGTGCCAGCAGCTTCCGAACGGGAACGACAGGACTCAACGAGCAGTACTTC.

This chain joins TRBV18 and TRBJ2-1, with 7 positions matching TRBD1. Trimming cost V 6 bases and J 5 bases; bases outside gene matches: 10. Germline CDR1 reads KGHSH; CDR2 reads LQKENI. The CDR3 length is 15 residues. The CDR3 bases are TGTGCCAGCTCCCTCGACGGACAGGCTAACAATGAGCAGTTCTTC. As protein: CASSLDGQANNEQFF.

V gene TRBV4-2 combines with J gene TRBJ1-6, with D unclear. V lost 6 bases and J lost 10, with 10 bases in between. In germline, CDR1 is LGHNA, CDR2 YNFKEQ. CDR3 length: 12 amino acids. CDR3 sequence reads: CASSRSDSPLHF. Written as DNA, the CDR3 is TGTGCCAGCAGTAGGAGCGACTCACCCCTCCACTTT.

This chain uses TRBV7-9 with TRBJ2-1; D is unclear. Germline V gives CDR1 SEHNR, CDR2 FQNEAQ (reference sequence). This CDR3 has 13 amino acids. Trimming removed 0 bases at V and 7 bases at J, with 7 bases between. The CDR3 reads CASSLAHGNEQFF. CDR3 nucleotides: TGTGCCAGCAGCTTAGCGCATGGGAATGAGCAGTTCTTC.